This T cell receptor beta chain emerged from a study of blood T cell repertoires in COVID-19. Overall study: Acute and convalescent COVID-19 samples came from the United States, Italy and Spain.

Germline CDR1 and CDR2: MNHEY and SMNVEV (reference sequence). Trimming stripped 4 bases from V and 3 bases from J, with 10 bases between. The CDR3 is 13 amino acids. In the original processing: It was from reference gene primer amplification that nucleated cell counts were estimated. Sequencing was performed with immunoSEQ multiplex PCR; in TCRdb, only in-frame clones are kept and a portion is missing. That table gives V, J and clone size, and the DNA gave D and trimming. The sample yields a few hundred thousand clones, around 87% seen once. The source of this sequence is a man in his 60s with acute or convalescent COVID-19. The chain employs TRBV27 and TRBJ2-7, with D maybe TRBD1 (5 bases). Sample: peripheral blood. The CDR3 sequence is CASSSQVGYEQYF. As DNA, the CDR3 is TGTGCCAGCAGTTCACAGGTGGGCTACGAGCAGTACTTC.